Listed below are T cell receptor beta chains from one sample, sequenced in a study of blood T cell repertoires in COVID-19. Libraries were prepared by immunoSEQ multiplex PCR; TCRdb keeps only in-frame clonotypes and omits some of them. This repertoire shows about 110,000 clones, 76% found once; its top ten account for 6.2%. Sequences were obtained from peripheral blood. These receptors originate from an elderly man with COVID-19, enrolled during active disease. Each CDR3 is given with its conserved first and last residue. The order of the fields is J gene, V gene, D gene, CDR3 DNA, CDR3 protein. The D gene is left open where the match is weak.

J: TRBJ2-5
V: TRBV28
D: .
DNA: TGTGCCAGCAGTTACCTATCGGAGACCCAGTACTTC
CDR3: CASSYLSETQYF

J: TRBJ2-7
V: TRBV30
D: .
DNA: TGTGCCTGGAGCCCCCCGGGGGTGCAGTTCTACGAGCAGTACTTC
CDR3: CAWSPPGVQFYEQYF

J: TRBJ2-7
V: TRBV2
D: TRBD2
DNA: TGTGCCAGCAGGGCGACTAGCGGTTACGAGCAGTACTTC
CDR3: CASRATSGYEQYF

J: TRBJ1-1
V: TRBV6-5
D: .
DNA: TGTGCCAGCAGTTATTCAGGCAGGAACACTGAAGCTTTCTTT
CDR3: CASSYSGRNTEAFF

J: TRBJ2-2
V: TRBV18
D: TRBD2
DNA: TGTGCCAGCTCACCGAGGCGGGAGCCCGGGGAGCTGTTTTTT
CDR3: CASSPRREPGELFF

J: TRBJ1-1
V: TRBV20-1
D: .
DNA: TGCAGTGCTAGACGACAGGTCGAAGCTTTCTTT
CDR3: CSARRQVEAFF

J: TRBJ1-5
V: TRBV6-6
D: TRBD1
DNA: TGTGCCAGCAGTTACGCAGGACAGGCGCAGGGGCAGCCCCAGCATTTT
CDR3: CASSYAGQAQGQPQHF

J: TRBJ2-3
V: TRBV21-1
D: .
DNA: TGTGCCAGCAGCGCCAGACCCGGGACTAGCGGGAGTCTGCGCACAGATACGCAGTATTTT
CDR3: CASSARPGTSGSLRTDTQYF

J: TRBJ2-3
V: TRBV6-2/TRBV6-3
D: TRBD2
DNA: TGTGCCAGCAGTTACTCGGTGGGAGGGACAGATACGCAGTATTTT
CDR3: CASSYSVGGTDTQYF

J: TRBJ1-2
V: TRBV19
D: .
DNA: TGTGCCAGTAGTAGGGGCGGGGGAACGGCTAACTATGGCTACACCTTC
CDR3: CASSRGGGTANYGYTF

J: TRBJ1-3
V: TRBV7-2
D: .
DNA: TGTGCCAGCAGCTTAGGGTCACCTAACTCTGGAAACACCATATATTTT
CDR3: CASSLGSPNSGNTIYF

J: TRBJ1-5
V: TRBV3-1/TRBV3-2
D: .
DNA: TGTGCCAGCAGCCAGGGCGTTGATAGCAATCAGCCCCAGCATTTT
CDR3: CASSQGVDSNQPQHF

J: TRBJ2-7
V: TRBV6-6
D: .
DNA: TGTGCCAGCACCCCGGGAGAGGGCTACGAGCAGTACTTC
CDR3: CASTPGEGYEQYF

J: TRBJ1-4
V: TRBV7-8
D: .
DNA: TGTGCCAGCAGCGTGAGGTTGGGGGCCACTAATGAAAAACTGTTTTTT
CDR3: CASSVRLGATNEKLFF

J: TRBJ2-1
V: TRBV6-2/TRBV6-3
D: TRBD2
DNA: TGTGCCAGCAGTCAAATAGCGGGAGGGCACAGTGAGCAGTTCTTC
CDR3: CASSQIAGGHSEQFF

J: TRBJ1-2
V: TRBV5-4
D: .
DNA: TGTGCCAGCAGCTCCGAGACGGGGAACTATGGCTACACCTTC
CDR3: CASSSETGNYGYTF

J: TRBJ1-6
V: TRBV5-1
D: .
DNA: TGCGCCAGCAGCCCCAGACATTATAATTCACCCCTCCACTTT
CDR3: CASSPRHYNSPLHF